These 15 T cell receptor beta chains share one sample of origin, sequenced in a study of shared clonotypes between healthy human individuals. Generated by immunoSEQ multiplex PCR, the TCRdb table keeps only in-frame clones and is missing some. The sample carries fewer than 700,000 clones, roughly four fifths recorded once. Material for sequencing was PBMCs. The receptors derive from a woman aged 40-49 years in good health. Some clones in this sample may be carry-over from other donors' samples.

The gene calls are TRBV5-4 and TRBJ2-7, with 10 bases matching TRBD1. Germline-derived CDR1 and CDR2 are SGHNT and YYREEE (reference sequence). The V and J ends lost 4 bases and 6 bases, in that order; junction bases with no gene match: 16. This CDR3 is 17 amino acids long. The CDR3: CASSPSSGTGADSEQYF. The DNA of the CDR3 is TGTGCCAGCAGCCCGAGTTCCGGGACAGGGGCGGATTCCGAGCAGTACTTC.

The CDR3 nucleotides read TGTGCCAGCAGCCGGACCGGGACAGGGGAAGAAAAACTGTTTTTT. Translating it yields CASSRTGTGEEKLFF. The V gene is TRBV5-5, the J gene TRBJ1-4; 10 nucleotides line up with TRBD1. From germline, CDR1 is SGHKS and CDR2 YYEKEE (reference sequence). The CDR3 contains 15 residues. V was pared by 4 bases and J by 8 bases, with 8 bases of the junction left unmatched.

V and J are TRBV2 and TRBJ2-2; D gene uncertain. The CDR3 sequence is 12 residues long. Germline values: CDR1 SNHLY, CDR2 FYNNEI. Trimming cost V 6 bases and J 5 bases, with 7 bases left between them. CDR3 sequence: CASRVGTGELFF. In DNA form, the CDR3 reads TGTGCCAGCAGAGTAGGGACCGGGGAGCTGTTTTTT.

This sequence joins TRBV5-4 and TRBJ2-1; 11 bases fit TRBD1. With V trimmed by 9 bases and J by 8 bases, 10 bases remained unmatched. There are 14 residues in the CDR3. Germline CDR1 is SGHNT and CDR2 is YYREEE (reference sequence). The CDR3 DNA follows: TGTGCCACACGACTTGGACAGGGGGCGGATGAGCAGTTCTTC. This gives the protein CATRLGQGADEQFF.

This chain connects TRBV23-1 to TRBJ1-4; a weak D match, TRBD1 (6 bases). TRBV23-1 is an ORF for which the function is uncertain. The CDR3 covers 14 residues. Trimming took off 10 bases at V and 5 bases at J, with 17 bases between the two ends. The CDR3 coding sequence is TGCGCCATGCTACGGGACACCGAAAATGAAAAACTGTTTTTT. It specifies CAMLRDTENEKLFF.

This chain links TRBV5-1 with TRBJ2-2, with 14 nucleotides matching TRBD2. Germline values: CDR1 SGHRS, CDR2 YFSETQ. V was pared by 4 bases and J by 7 bases, with 6 bases of the junction left unmatched. This CDR3 spans 16 amino acids. The CDR3 DNA follows: TGCGCCAGCAGCCACGGGACTAGCGGGAGTAACGGGGAGCTGTTTTTT. Its translation is CASSHGTSGSNGELFF.

This chain links TRBV7-2 with TRBJ2-1, with TRBD1 matching over 9 bases. The V segment lost 5 bases and the J segment 13 bases; nucleotides outside the gene matches: 15. The CDR3 sequence is 15 residues long. Germline V CDR1 and CDR2: SGHTA, FQGNSA. CDR3 nucleotide sequence: TGTGCCAGCAGCCCAGGGACAGGGACGGCCATACGACAGTTCTTC. This codes for CASSPGTGTAIRQFF. Drawing the rest from reference TRBV7-2 and TRBJ2-1, the complete variable domain is GAGVSQSPSNKVTEKGKDVELRCDPISGHTALYWYRQSLGQGLEFLIYFQGNSAPDKSGLPSDRFSAERTGGSVSTLTIQRTQQEDSAVYLCASSPGTGTAIRQFFGPGTRLTVL.

V and J are TRBV19 and TRBJ2-7, with 8 bases that match TRBD2. V lost 1 base to trimming and J lost 6 bases; unmatched junction nucleotides: 8. This CDR3 region has 15 residues. Germline assignment: CDR1 LNHDA and CDR2 SQIVND (reference sequence). The CDR3, as DNA: TGTGCCAGTAGTATAGCAAGCGGCGGGAGGTCCGAGCAGTACTTC. Translation: CASSIASGGRSEQYF.

V is TRBV6-1 and J is TRBJ2-7, with D hard to call. CDR3 length: 11 residues. Between the trimmed V and J ends, which lost 5 bases and 3 bases, there was a span of 5 bases. The germline CDR1 and CDR2 sequences are MNHNS and SASEGT. As DNA, the CDR3 is TGTGCCAGCAGTCGAGACTACGAGCAGTACTTC. The encoded protein is CASSRDYEQYF.

This clone was detected a few times. The V gene is TRBV20-1, the J gene TRBJ1-1, with D unclear. V was shortened by 5 bases and J by 5 bases, with 9 bases between the two germline ends. CDR1 DFQATT and CDR2 SNEGSKA come from the germline V gene (reference sequence). The CDR3 extends over 11 amino acids. This chain's CDR3 is CSAPWGTEAFF. The DNA of the CDR3 is TGCAGTGCTCCTTGGGGTACTGAAGCTTTCTTT.

This clone showed up just once. The V call is TRBV29-1, the J call TRBJ2-7; D might be TRBD1 (6 bases). The CDR3 has 11 residues. CDR1 and CDR2 (germline): SQVTM, ANQGSEA. V lost 6 bases and J 5 bases, leaving 11 bases between the germline ends. The CDR3 region is CSVGHRDEQYF. The CDR3 DNA reads as TGCAGCGTGGGACACAGGGACGAGCAGTACTTC.

Comments on this clone: Just one base apart from a much larger clone, this may be a read error. This CDR3 is also generated by other DNA sequences in the sample. CDR3 sequence: CASSLNGGSNQPQHF. Written as DNA, the CDR3 is TGTGCCAGTAGCTTAAATGGGGGGAGCAATCAGCCCCAGCATTTT. The chain employs TRBV7-2 and TRBJ1-5, with D tentatively TRBD1 (5 bases). The CDR3 consists of 15 residues. Germline V gene lookup returns CDR1 SGHTA and CDR2 FQGNSA.

The V and J genes are TRBV11-2 and TRBJ2-1; D gene unclear. V lost 5 bases, J lost 1 base, and 9 bases lay in between. The CDR3 is 14 amino acids. Germline CDR1 and CDR2: SGHAT and FQNNGV. The CDR3 sequence: CASSRLRSYNEQFF. The CDR3 coding sequence is TGTGCCAGCAGCCGACTTAGGTCCTACAATGAGCAGTTCTTC.

V and J are TRBV2 and TRBJ2-5; 9 nucleotides match TRBD2. V shed 8 bases and J 4 bases; nucleotides not matched to a gene: 11. The germline gives CDR1 SNHLY, CDR2 FYNNEI. The CDR3 is made up of 15 amino acids. CDR3: CASVGGSGGVETQYF. The DNA of the CDR3 is TGTGCCAGCGTCGGCGGTAGCGGGGGAGTAGAGACCCAGTACTTC. Complete variable domain (other parts from reference TRBV2 and TRBJ2-5): EPEVTQTPSHQVTQMGQEVILRCVPISNHLYFYWYRQILGQKVEFLVSFYNNEISEKSEIFDDQFSVERPDGSNFTLKIRSTKLEDSAMYFCASVGGSGGVETQYFGPGTRLLVL.

This sequence joins TRBV29-1 and TRBJ2-1, with 13 bases that match TRBD2. V lost 7 bases and J lost 9; bases outside the gene matches: 6. The germline V gene has CDR1 SQVTM and CDR2 ANQGSEA. The CDR3 covers 13 residues. This chain's CDR3 is CSARLAGGGEQFF. DNA of the CDR3: TGCAGCGCTCGACTAGCGGGAGGAGGTGAGCAGTTCTTC.